These 23 T cell receptor beta chains share one sample of origin, sequenced in a study of blood T cell repertoires in COVID-19. TCRdb's copy holds only in-frame clones and misses some; the assay was immunoSEQ multiplex PCR. The sample yields approximately 290,000 clones, around 91% seen once. Sequenced sample: PBMCs or T cells enriched from blood (not recorded which). These receptors were taken from a woman between 18 and 30 years old with acute COVID-19.

The chain links TRBV2 to TRBJ2-1; D is undetermined. CDR3 length equals 15 residues. Germline V lookup: CDR1 SNHLY, CDR2 FYNNEI. V was cut by 4 bases and J by 0 bases, with 10 bases left in between. The DNA of the CDR3 is TGTGCCAGCAGTGTGCTACCATCCTCCTACAATGAGCAGTTCTTC. Its translation is CASSVLPSSYNEQFF.

CDR3 amino acids: CAWKDRTNEKLFF. The DNA of the CDR3 is TGTGCCTGGAAAGACAGGACTAATGAAAAACTGTTTTTT. V usage is TRBV30 and J usage is TRBJ1-4; D possibly corresponds to TRBD1 (6 bases). The CDR3 sequence is 13 residues long. Germline CDR1 and CDR2: GTSNPN and SVGIG (reference sequence). The ends were cut back, 4 bases at V and 2 bases at J, with 8 bases in the middle. The complete variable domain, with remaining parts taken from reference TRBV30 and TRBJ1-4, reads SQTIHQWPATLVQPVGSPLSLECTVEGTSNPNLYWYRQAAGRGLQLLFYSVGIGQISSEVPQNLSASRPQDRQFILSSKKLLLSDSGFYLCAWKDRTNEKLFFGSGTQLSVL.

The gene calls are TRBV9 and TRBJ2-3; unclear D gene. Trimming left V 3 bases short and J 2 bases short, with 10 bases between. There are 14 residues in the CDR3. Germline V gives CDR1 SGDLS, CDR2 YYNGEE. The CDR3 sequence: CASSADLFTDTQYF. The CDR3 coding sequence is TGTGCCAGCAGCGCCGACTTATTCACAGATACGCAGTATTTT. Full variable domain (remainder filled in from reference TRBV9 and TRBJ2-3): DSGVTQTPKHLITATGQRVTLRCSPRSGDLSVYWYQQSLDQGLQFLIQYYNGEERAKGNILERFSAQQFPDLHSELNLSSLELGDSALYFCASSADLFTDTQYFGPGTRLTVL.

This chain joins TRBV11-2 and TRBJ1-6; 10 bases map to TRBD1. Germline V gene data show CDR1 as SGHAT and CDR2 as FQNNGV. The CDR3 spans 15 residues. After removal of 4 bases from V and 10 bases from J, the junction contained 7 bases not matched to a gene. CDR3 nucleotides: TGTGCCAGCAGCTCACAGGGACAGGGGCGATCACCCCTCCACTTT. It yields the protein CASSSQGQGRSPLHF. The full variable domain, in which reference TRBV11-2 and TRBJ1-6 provide the parts outside the CDR3, is EAGVAQSPRYKIIEKRQSVAFWCNPISGHATLYWYQQILGQGPKLLIQFQNNGVVDDSQLPKDRFSAERLKGVDSTLKIQPAKLEDSAVYLCASSSQGQGRSPLHFGNGTRLTVT.

This clone was recorded only once. This sequence joins TRBV24-1 and TRBJ2-5; 7 bases map to TRBD1. Germline assignment: CDR1 KGHDR and CDR2 SFDVKD. V shed 2 bases and J 1 base; nucleotides not matched to a gene: 6. This CDR3 is 16 amino acids long. CDR3: CATSDSGRGFQETQYF. CDR3 nucleotides: TGTGCCACCAGTGATTCGGGCAGGGGGTTCCAAGAGACCCAGTACTTC.

The CDR3, as DNA: TGTGCTAGTGGACCCAGAAATCTCGGACAGAGCTCTGGAAACACCATATATTTT. Translating gives CASGPRNLGQSSGNTIYF. The rearrangement links TRBV12-5 to TRBJ1-3; perhaps TRBD1 as D (6 bases). In germline, CDR1 is LGHNT, CDR2 FRNRAP. CDR3 size: 18 residues. The ends were cut back, 6 bases at V and 0 bases at J, with 21 bases in the middle. The full variable domain, in which reference TRBV12-5 and TRBJ1-3 provide the parts outside the CDR3, is DARVTQTPRHKVTEMGQEVTMRCQPILGHNTVFWYRQTMMQGLELLAYFRNRAPLDDSGMPKDRFSAEMPDATLATLKIQPSEPRDSAVYFCASGPRNLGQSSGNTIYFGEGSWLTVV.

This chain joins TRBV19 and TRBJ1-5, with D unclear. CDR3 length: 16 residues. Trimming took off 3 bases at V and 0 bases at J, with 12 bases between the two ends. The V gene's germline CDR1 is LNHDA and CDR2 SQIVND (reference sequence). The CDR3 region has the DNA TGTGCCAGTAGTATTGTCTCCCCCTATAGCAATCAGCCCCAGCATTTT. This encodes CASSIVSPYSNQPQHF.

The V call is TRBV9, the J call TRBJ2-7; 9 nucleotides align to TRBD2. The CDR3 spans 18 residues. Germline trimming cut 3 bases from V and 2 bases from J; bases unmatched to any gene: 15. The germline V gene has CDR1 SGDLS and CDR2 YYNGEE. Here the CDR3 reads CASSAGLDSGRLTYEQYF. The CDR3 DNA is TGTGCCAGCAGCGCGGGACTGGATAGCGGGAGATTAACCTACGAGCAGTACTTC.

To note about this clone: Other DNA sequences in this specimen translate into the identical CDR3. The chain has TRBV28 and TRBJ1-1; maybe TRBD1 (5 bases). V was trimmed by 5 bases and J by 1 base, leaving 8 bases between them. Germline V gives CDR1 MDHEN, CDR2 SYDVKM. The CDR3 runs to 13 residues. The CDR3: CASSLGQNTEAFF. The CDR3, as DNA: TGTGCCAGCAGTCTGGGGCAGAACACTGAAGCTTTCTTT.

The V and J genes are TRBV10-1 and TRBJ1-1; D is perhaps TRBD1 (6 bases). Trimming removed 2 bases from V and 8 bases from J, with 18 bases in between. This CDR3 comprises 15 residues. From germline, CDR1 is WNHNN and CDR2 SYGVQD (reference sequence). CDR3 coding DNA: TGCGCCAGCAGTGAGGCCGGGACATCGGACAACGAAGCTTTCTTT. Its translation: CASSEAGTSDNEAFF.

The chain carries TRBV9 and TRBJ1-2; no clear D gene. The V gene's germline CDR1 is SGDLS and CDR2 YYNGEE. The V and J ends lost 2 bases and 4 bases respectively, with 9 bases between them. This CDR3 has 13 residues. The CDR3 DNA sequence: TGTGCCAGCAGCGTGAGTCAGGCCTATGGCTACACCTTC. Translating it yields CASSVSQAYGYTF. Full variable domain (rest looked up from reference TRBV9 and TRBJ1-2): DSGVTQTPKHLITATGQRVTLRCSPRSGDLSVYWYQQSLDQGLQFLIQYYNGEERAKGNILERFSAQQFPDLHSELNLSSLELGDSALYFCASSVSQAYGYTFGSGTRLTVV.

J is TRBJ2-1 and V is TRBV7-9; maybe TRBD2 (5 bases). CDR1 SEHNR and CDR2 FQNEAQ come from the germline V gene (reference sequence). The CDR3 loop spans 15 amino acids. V lost 1 base to trimming and J lost 6 bases, with 13 bases between them. The CDR3 nucleotides read TGTGCCAGCAGCTTAGTAGCGCCCGCCGGCAATGAGCAGTTCTTC. Protein sequence: CASSLVAPAGNEQFF. The full variable domain, its missing parts supplied by reference TRBV7-9 and TRBJ2-1, is DTGVSQNPRHKITKRGQNVTFRCDPISEHNRLYWYRQTLGQGPEFLTYFQNEAQLEKSRLLSDRFSAERPKGSFSTLEIQRTEQGDSAMYLCASSLVAPAGNEQFFGPGTRLTVL.

Turning to this clone: The sample has other DNA sequences that encode this CDR3 too. The chain is built from TRBV5-1 and TRBJ1-2, with 8 bases that match TRBD1. Losses at the gene ends were 3 bases for V and 3 bases for J; bases not matched to a gene: 1. The CDR3 spans 13 residues. From germline, CDR1 is SGHRS and CDR2 YFSETQ. CDR3 residues: CASSSTGDYGYTF. CDR3 in DNA: TGCGCCAGCAGCTCGACAGGGGACTATGGCTACACCTTC.

The CDR3 loop reads CASSPRSLRNTIYF. The CDR3 nucleotides are TGTGCCAGTAGTCCCCGGTCTCTCCGAAACACCATATATTTT. J is TRBJ1-3 and V is TRBV19; no reliable D call. Trimming took off 5 bases at V and 5 bases at J, with 13 bases between the two ends. This CDR3 has 14 amino acids. CDR1 is LNHDA and CDR2 is SQIVND in the germline V gene (reference sequence).

The chain couples TRBV5-1 to TRBJ2-1; 9 bases are shared with TRBD2. The CDR3 totals 15 residues. Trimming took 5 bases from V and 5 from J; bases not matched to a gene: 8. Germline V gene data show CDR1 as SGHRS and CDR2 as YFSETQ. CDR3 in amino acids: CASRLSLAGNNEQFF. CDR3 nucleotide sequence: TGCGCCAGCAGGCTCTCTCTAGCGGGAAACAATGAGCAGTTCTTC.

The rearrangement uses TRBV2 and TRBJ2-6; weak D call: TRBD1 (6 bases). Germline assignment: CDR1 SNHLY and CDR2 FYNNEI. The CDR3 is made up of 16 amino acids. Trimming took 4 bases from V and 2 from J, leaving 12 bases between them. The CDR3 loop reads CASSATGIPGANVLTF. The CDR3, as DNA: TGTGCCAGCAGTGCCACAGGGATCCCTGGGGCCAACGTCCTGACTTTC. Together with reference TRBV2 and TRBJ2-6, the CDR3 gives the full variable domain: EPEVTQTPSHQVTQMGQEVILRCVPISNHLYFYWYRQILGQKVEFLVSFYNNEISEKSEIFDDQFSVERPDGSNFTLKIRSTKLEDSAMYFCASSATGIPGANVLTFGAGSRLTVL.

This chain connects TRBV27 to TRBJ2-7, with a tentative D call TRBD2 (6 bases). Deletions cut 6 bases from V and 0 bases from J, with 12 bases between. Germline V gene lookup returns CDR1 MNHEY and CDR2 SMNVEV (reference sequence). The CDR3 is made up of 14 amino acids. CDR3 sequence reads: CASSVSGSSYEQYF. The CDR3 DNA reads TGTGCCAGCAGCGTCAGCGGGTCCTCCTACGAGCAGTACTTC.

This clone was found once. The chain recombines TRBV15 with TRBJ1-5; weak D call: TRBD1 (6 bases). Germline-derived CDR1 and CDR2 are LNHNV and YYDKDF (reference sequence). V lost 0 bases and J 1 base, leaving 13 bases between the germline ends. This CDR3 contains 17 residues. The CDR3 DNA is TGTGCCACCAGCAGAGAATTACAGGGAGGGAGCAATCAGCCCCAGCATTTT. As protein: CATSRELQGGSNQPQHF.

The chain recombines TRBV6-4 with TRBJ2-3; D is unclear. Germline values: CDR1 MRHNA, CDR2 SNTAGT. The CDR3 sequence is 13 residues long. V lost 0 bases and J lost 5, with 6 bases in between. The CDR3 nucleotides are TGTGCCAGCAGTGACTCCGGCGGAGATACGCAGTATTTT. This codes for CASSDSGGDTQYF.

The rearrangement uses TRBV5-6 and TRBJ2-2; 8 bases align to TRBD2. Trimming removed 4 bases from V and 0 bases from J; junction bases left unmatched: 2. The germline V gene encodes CDR1 SGHDT and CDR2 YYEEEE. The CDR3 contains 15 residues. CDR3 loop: CASSRGGPNTGELFF. CDR3 coding DNA: TGTGCCAGCAGCCGCGGGGGGCCGAACACCGGGGAGCTGTTTTTT.

A few counts support this clone. The chain has TRBV28 and TRBJ1-3; 8 bases fit TRBD1. The CDR3 consists of 16 residues. Trimming removed 7 bases from V and 3 bases from J; junction bases left unmatched: 11. Germline CDR1 and CDR2: MDHEN and SYDVKM. CDR3 sequence: CASISQGAESGNTIYF. The CDR3, as DNA: TGTGCCAGCATATCGCAGGGGGCGGAAAGTGGAAACACCATATATTTT.

V and J are TRBV6-5 and TRBJ2-7, with D possibly TRBD1 on 6 matching bases. The CDR3 spans 14 residues. The germline V gene has CDR1 MNHEY and CDR2 SVGAGI. Trimming cost V 6 bases and J 2 bases, with 14 bases left between them. The CDR3 region is CASRPGQNAYEQYF. The CDR3 coding sequence is TGTGCCAGCAGGCCCGGACAGAATGCCTACGAGCAGTACTTC.

This sequence joins TRBV25-1 and TRBJ2-5; D is unclear. Germline loops: CDR1 MGHDK, CDR2 SYGVNS. The CDR3 sequence is 14 residues long. V lost 3 bases to trimming and J lost 7 bases, with 15 bases between them. The CDR3 bases are TGTGCCAGCAGTGACGTCGCTACTACCTGGACCCAGTACTTC. Amino acids: CASSDVATTWTQYF.